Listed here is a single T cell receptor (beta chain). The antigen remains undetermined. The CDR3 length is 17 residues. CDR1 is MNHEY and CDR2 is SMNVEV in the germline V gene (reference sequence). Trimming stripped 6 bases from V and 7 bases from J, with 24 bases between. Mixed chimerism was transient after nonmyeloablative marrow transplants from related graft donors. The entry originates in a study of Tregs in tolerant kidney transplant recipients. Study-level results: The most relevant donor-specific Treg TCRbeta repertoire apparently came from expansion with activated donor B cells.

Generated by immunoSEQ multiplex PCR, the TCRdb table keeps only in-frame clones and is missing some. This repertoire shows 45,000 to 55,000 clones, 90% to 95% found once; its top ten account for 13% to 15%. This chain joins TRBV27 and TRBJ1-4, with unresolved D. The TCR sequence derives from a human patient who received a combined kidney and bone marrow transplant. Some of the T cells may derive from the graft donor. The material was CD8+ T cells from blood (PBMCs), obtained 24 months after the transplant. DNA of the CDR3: TGTGCCAGCAGATCGGTACAAACGGCGTCGGGAGTTGAAAAACTGTTTTTT. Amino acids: CASRSVQTASGVEKLFF.